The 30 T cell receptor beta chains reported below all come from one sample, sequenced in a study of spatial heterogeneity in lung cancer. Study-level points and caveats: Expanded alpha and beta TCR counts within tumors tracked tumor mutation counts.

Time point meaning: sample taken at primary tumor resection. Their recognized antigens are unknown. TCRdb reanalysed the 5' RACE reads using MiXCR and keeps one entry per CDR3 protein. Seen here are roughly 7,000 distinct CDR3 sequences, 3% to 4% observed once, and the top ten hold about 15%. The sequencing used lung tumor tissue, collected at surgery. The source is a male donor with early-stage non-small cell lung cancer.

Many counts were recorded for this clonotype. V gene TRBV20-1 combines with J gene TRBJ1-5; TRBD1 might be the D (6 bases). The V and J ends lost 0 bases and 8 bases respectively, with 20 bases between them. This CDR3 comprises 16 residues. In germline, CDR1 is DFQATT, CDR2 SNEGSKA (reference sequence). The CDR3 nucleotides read TGCAGTGCTAGAGATTTCGAGACAGGTCTTTTGAAGCCCCAGCATTTT. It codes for CSARDFETGLLKPQHF.

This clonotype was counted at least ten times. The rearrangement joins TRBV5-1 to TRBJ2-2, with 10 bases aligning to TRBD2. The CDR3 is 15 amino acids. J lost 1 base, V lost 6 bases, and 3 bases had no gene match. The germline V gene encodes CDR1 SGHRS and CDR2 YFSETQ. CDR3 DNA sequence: TGCGCCAGCATCGCTAGCGGGGGGAACACCGGGGAGCTGTTTTTT. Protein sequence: CASIASGGNTGELFF. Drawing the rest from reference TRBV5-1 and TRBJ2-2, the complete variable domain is KAGVTQTPRYLIKTRGQQVTLSCSPISGHRSVSWYQQTPGQGLQFLFEYFSETQRNKGNFPGRFSGRQFSNSRSEMNVSTLELGDSALYLCASIASGGNTGELFFGEGSRLTVL.

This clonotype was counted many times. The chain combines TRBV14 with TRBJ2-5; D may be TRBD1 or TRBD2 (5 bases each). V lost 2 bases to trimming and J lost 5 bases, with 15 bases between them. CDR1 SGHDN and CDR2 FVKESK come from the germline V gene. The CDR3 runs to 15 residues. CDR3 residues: CASSQMTSEGETQYF. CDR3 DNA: TGTGCCAGCAGCCAAATGACTTCTGAGGGGGAGACCCAGTACTTC.

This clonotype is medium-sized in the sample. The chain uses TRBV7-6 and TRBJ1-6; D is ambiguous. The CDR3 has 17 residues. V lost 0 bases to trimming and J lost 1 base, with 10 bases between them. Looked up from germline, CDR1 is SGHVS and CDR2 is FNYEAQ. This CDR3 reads CASSLAGGRSYNSPLHF. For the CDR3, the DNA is TGTGCCAGCAGCTTAGCGGGCGGCAGGTCCTATAATTCACCCCTCCACTTT.

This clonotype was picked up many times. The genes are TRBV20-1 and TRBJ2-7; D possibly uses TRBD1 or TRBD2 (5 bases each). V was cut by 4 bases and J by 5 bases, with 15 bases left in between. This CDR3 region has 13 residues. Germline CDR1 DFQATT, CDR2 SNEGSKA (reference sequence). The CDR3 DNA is TGCAGTGCTACGGGGCCTCCAGGGAACGAGCAGTACTTC. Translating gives CSATGPPGNEQYF.

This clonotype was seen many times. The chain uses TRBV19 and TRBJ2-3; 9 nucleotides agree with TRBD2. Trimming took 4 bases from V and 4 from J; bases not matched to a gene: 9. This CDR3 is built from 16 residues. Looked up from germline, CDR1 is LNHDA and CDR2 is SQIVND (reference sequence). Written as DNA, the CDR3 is TGTGCCAGTAGTAAGGCGTATAGCGGGGGCGCAGATACGCAGTATTTT. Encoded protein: CASSKAYSGGADTQYF.

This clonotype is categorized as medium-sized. This CDR3 is CASSSTGSQPQHF. Written as DNA, the CDR3 is TGTGCCAGCAGCTCGACAGGGTCTCAGCCCCAGCATTTT. This chain connects TRBV7-2 to TRBJ1-5, with 7 nucleotides matching TRBD1. The CDR3 loop spans 13 amino acids. Germline loops: CDR1 SGHTA, CDR2 FQGNSA. The junction had 3 bases not matched to a gene; V was cut back by 4 bases and J by 6 bases.

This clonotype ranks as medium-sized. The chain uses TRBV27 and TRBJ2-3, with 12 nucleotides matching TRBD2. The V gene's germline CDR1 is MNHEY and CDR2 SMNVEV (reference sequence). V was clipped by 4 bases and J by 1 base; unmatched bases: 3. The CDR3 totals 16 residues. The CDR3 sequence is CASSSWTSGGTDTQYF. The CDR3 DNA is TGTGCCAGCAGTTCCTGGACTAGCGGGGGCACAGATACGCAGTATTTT.

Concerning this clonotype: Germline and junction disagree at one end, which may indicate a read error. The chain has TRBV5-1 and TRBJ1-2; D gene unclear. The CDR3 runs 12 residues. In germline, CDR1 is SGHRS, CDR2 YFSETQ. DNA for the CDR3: TGCGCCAGCAGCCCTGACCAGGATGGCTACAACTTC. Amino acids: CASSPDQDGYNF.

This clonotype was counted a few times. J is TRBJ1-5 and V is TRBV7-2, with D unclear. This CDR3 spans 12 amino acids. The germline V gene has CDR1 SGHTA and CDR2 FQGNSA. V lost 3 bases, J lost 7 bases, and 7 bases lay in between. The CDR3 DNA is TGTGCCAGCAGCTTCGACGGCCAGCCCCAGCATTTT. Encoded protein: CASSFDGQPQHF.

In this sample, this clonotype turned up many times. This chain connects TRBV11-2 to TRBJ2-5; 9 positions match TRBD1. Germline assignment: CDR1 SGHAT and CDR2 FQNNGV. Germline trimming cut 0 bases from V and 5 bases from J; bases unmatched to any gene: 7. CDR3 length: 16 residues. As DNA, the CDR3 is TGTGCCAGCAGCTTAGATGTGGGGACAGGGAGGGAGACCCAGTACTTC. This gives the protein CASSLDVGTGRETQYF.

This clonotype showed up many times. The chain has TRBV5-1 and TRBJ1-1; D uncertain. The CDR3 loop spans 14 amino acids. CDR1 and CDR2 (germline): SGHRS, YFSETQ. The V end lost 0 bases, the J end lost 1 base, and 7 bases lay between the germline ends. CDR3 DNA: TGCGCCAGCAGCTTGGAGGCCGCGAACACTGAAGCTTTCTTT. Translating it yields CASSLEAANTEAFF.

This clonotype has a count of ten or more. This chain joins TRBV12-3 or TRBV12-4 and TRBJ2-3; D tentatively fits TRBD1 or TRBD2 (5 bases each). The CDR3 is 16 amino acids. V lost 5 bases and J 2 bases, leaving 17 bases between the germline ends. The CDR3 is CASSGSGTRPTDTQYF. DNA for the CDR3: TGTGCCAGCAGTGGTTCAGGGACGAGACCCACAGATACGCAGTATTTT.

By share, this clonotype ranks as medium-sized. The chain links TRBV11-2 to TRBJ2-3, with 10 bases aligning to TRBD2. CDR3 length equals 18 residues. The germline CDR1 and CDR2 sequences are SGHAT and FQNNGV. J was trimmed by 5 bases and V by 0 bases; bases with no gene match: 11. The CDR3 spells CASSLEASGGLEQDTQYF. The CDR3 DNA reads TGTGCCAGCAGCTTAGAGGCTAGCGGGGGCCTCGAACAAGATACGCAGTATTTT.

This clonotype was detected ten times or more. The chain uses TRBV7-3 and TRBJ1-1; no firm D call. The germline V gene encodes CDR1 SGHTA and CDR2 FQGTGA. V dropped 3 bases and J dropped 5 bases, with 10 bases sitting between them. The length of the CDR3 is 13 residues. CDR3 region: CASSFNGRTEAFF. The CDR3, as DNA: TGTGCCAGCAGCTTTAACGGGCGGACTGAAGCTTTCTTT.

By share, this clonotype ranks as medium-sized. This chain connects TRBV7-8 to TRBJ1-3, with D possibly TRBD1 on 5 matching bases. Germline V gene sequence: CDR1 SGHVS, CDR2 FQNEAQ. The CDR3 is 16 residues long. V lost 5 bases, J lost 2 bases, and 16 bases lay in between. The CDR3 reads CASSPLGTAAGNTIYF. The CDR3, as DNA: TGTGCCAGCAGCCCTTTGGGGACTGCAGCTGGAAACACCATATATTTT.

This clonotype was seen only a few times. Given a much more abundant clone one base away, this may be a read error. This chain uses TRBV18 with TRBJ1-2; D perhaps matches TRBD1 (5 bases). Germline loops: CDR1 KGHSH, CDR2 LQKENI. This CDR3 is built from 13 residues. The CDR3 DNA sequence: TGTGCCAGCTCACCGGGTAGGGACTATGGCTACAACTTC. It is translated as CASSPGRDYGYNF.

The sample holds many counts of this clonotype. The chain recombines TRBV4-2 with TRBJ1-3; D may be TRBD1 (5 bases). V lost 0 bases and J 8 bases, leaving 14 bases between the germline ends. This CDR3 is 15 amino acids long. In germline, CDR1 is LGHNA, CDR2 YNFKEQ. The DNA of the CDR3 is TGTGCCAGCAGCCAAGAATCAAGGGGCAGGGACACCATATATTTT. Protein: CASSQESRGRDTIYF.

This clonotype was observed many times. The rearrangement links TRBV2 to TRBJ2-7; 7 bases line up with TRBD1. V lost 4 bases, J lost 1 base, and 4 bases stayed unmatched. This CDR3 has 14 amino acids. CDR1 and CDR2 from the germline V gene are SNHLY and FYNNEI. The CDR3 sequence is CASSVGTESYEQYF. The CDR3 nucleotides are TGTGCCAGCAGTGTCGGGACAGAGTCCTACGAGCAGTACTTC. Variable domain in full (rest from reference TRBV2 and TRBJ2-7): EPEVTQTPSHQVTQMGQEVILRCVPISNHLYFYWYRQILGQKVEFLVSFYNNEISEKSEIFDDQFSVERPDGSNFTLKIRSTKLEDSAMYFCASSVGTESYEQYFGPGTRLTVT.

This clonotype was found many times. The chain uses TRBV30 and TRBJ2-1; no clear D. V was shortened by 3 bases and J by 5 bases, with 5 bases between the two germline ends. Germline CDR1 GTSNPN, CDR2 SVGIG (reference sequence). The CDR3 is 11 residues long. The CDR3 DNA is TGTGCCTGGAGGGAAGACAATGAGCAGTTCTTC. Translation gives CAWREDNEQFF.

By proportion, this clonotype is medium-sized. The CDR3: CASSPDRATDTQYF. CDR3 in DNA: TGTGCCAGCTCACCCGACAGGGCCACAGATACGCAGTATTTT. This chain uses TRBV18 with TRBJ2-3; TRBD1 matches 7 bases. The CDR3 runs to 14 residues. Trimming cost V 3 bases and J 2 bases; bases outside gene matches: 2. The germline V gene encodes CDR1 KGHSH and CDR2 LQKENI. Using reference TRBV18 and TRBJ2-3 for the parts outside the CDR3, the full variable domain is NAGVMQNPRHLVRRRGQEARLRCSPMKGHSHVYWYRQLPEEGLKFMVYLQKENIIDESGMPKERFSAEFPKEGPSILRIQQVVRGDSAAYFCASSPDRATDTQYFGPGTRLTVL.

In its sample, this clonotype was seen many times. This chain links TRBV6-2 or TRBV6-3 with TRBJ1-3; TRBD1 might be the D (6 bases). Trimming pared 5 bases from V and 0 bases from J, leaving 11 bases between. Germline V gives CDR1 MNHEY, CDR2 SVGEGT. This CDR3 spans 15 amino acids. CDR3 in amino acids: CASSRDNRSGNTIYF. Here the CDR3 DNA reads TGTGCCAGCAGTAGGGACAACCGCTCTGGAAACACCATATATTTT.

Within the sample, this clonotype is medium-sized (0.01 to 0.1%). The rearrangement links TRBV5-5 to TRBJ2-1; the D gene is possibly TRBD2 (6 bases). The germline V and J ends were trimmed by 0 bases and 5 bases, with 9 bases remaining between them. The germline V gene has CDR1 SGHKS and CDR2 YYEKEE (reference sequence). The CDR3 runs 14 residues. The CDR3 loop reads CASSLDLANNEQFF. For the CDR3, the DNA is TGTGCCAGCAGCTTGGATCTAGCGAACAATGAGCAGTTCTTC. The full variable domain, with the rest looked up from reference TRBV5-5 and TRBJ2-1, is DAGVTQSPTHLIKTRGQQVTLRCSPISGHKSVSWYQQVLGQGPQFIFQYYEKEERGRGNFPDRFSARQFPNYSSELNVNALLLGDSALYLCASSLDLANNEQFFGPGTRLTVL.

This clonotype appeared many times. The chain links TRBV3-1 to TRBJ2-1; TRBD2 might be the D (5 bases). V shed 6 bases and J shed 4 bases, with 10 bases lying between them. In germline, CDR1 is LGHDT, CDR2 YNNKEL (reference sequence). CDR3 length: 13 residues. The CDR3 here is CASSSDSYNEQFF. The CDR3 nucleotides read TGTGCCAGCAGTTCGGACTCTTACAATGAGCAGTTCTTC.

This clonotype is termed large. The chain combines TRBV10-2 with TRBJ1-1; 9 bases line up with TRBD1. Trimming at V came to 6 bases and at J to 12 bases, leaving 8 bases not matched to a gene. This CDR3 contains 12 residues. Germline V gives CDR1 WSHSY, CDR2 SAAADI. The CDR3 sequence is CASRGTGPLPFF. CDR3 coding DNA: TGCGCCAGCAGGGGGACAGGGCCCCTGCCTTTCTTT.

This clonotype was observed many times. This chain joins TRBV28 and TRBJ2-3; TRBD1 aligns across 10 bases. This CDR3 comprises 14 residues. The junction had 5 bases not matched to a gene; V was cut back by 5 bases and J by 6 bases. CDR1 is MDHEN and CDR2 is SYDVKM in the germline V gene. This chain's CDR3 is CASSRDRGTDTQYF. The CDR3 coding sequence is TGTGCCAGCAGTCGGGACAGGGGTACCGATACGCAGTATTTT.

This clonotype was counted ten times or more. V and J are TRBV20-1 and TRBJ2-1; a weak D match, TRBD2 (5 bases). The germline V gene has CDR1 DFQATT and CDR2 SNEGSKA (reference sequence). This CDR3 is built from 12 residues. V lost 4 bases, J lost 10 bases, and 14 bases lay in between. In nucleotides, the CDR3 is TGCAGTGCTACCGAGAGGGCCGGAGAGCAGTTCTTC. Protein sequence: CSATERAGEQFF.

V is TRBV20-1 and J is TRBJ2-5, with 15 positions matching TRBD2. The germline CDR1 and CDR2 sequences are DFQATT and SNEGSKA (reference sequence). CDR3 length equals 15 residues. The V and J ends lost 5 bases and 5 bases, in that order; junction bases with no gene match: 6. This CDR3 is CSASGTSGRRETQYF. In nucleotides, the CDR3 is TGCAGTGCTTCCGGGACTAGCGGGAGGAGGGAGACCCAGTACTTC.

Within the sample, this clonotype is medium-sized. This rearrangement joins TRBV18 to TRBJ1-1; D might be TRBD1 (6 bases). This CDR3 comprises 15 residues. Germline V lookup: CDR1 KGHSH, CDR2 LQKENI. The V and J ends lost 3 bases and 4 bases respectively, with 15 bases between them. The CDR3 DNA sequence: TGTGCCAGCTCACCCCCACAGGGATTGGGCACTGAAGCTTTCTTT. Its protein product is CASSPPQGLGTEAFF.

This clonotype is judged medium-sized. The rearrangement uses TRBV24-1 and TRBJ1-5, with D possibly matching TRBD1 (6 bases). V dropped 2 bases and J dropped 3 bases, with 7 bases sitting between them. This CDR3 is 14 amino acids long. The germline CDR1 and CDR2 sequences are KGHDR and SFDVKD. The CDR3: CATSDWGHNQPQHF. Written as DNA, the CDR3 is TGTGCCACCAGTGATTGGGGACACAATCAGCCCCAGCATTTT.